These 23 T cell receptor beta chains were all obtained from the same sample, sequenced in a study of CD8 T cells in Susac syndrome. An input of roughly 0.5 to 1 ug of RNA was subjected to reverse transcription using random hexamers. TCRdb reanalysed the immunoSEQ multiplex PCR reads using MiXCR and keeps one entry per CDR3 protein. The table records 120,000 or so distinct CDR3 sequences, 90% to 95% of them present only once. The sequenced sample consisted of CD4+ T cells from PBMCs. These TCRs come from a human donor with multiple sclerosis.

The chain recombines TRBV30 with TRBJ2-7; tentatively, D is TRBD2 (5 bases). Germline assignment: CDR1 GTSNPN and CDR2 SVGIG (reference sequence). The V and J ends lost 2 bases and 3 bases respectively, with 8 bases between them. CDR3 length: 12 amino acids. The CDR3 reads CAWSPGGYEQYF. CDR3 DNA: TGTGCCTGGAGTCCAGGAGGCTACGAGCAGTACTTC.

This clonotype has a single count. CDR3 residues: CASSERTGLYEQYF. The CDR3 nucleotides read TGTGCCAGCAGTGAACGGACAGGTCTATACGAGCAGTACTTC. The chain couples TRBV2 to TRBJ2-7; 7 nucleotides agree with TRBD1. The V and J ends lost 2 bases and 4 bases, in that order; junction bases with no gene match: 5. CDR1 and CDR2 from the germline V gene are SNHLY and FYNNEI. CDR3 length equals 14 residues.

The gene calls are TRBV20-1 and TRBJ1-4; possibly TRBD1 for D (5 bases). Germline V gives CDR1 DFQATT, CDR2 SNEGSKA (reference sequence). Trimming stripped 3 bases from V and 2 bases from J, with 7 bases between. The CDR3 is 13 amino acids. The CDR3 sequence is CSASGGTNEKLFF. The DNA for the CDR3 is TGCAGTGCTAGCGGGGGGACTAATGAAAAACTGTTTTTT.

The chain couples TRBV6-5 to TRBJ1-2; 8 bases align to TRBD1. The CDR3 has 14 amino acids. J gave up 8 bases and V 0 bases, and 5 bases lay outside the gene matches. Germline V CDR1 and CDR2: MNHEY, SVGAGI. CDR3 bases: TGTGCCAGCAGTTACTCGGACAGGGTGGGGGGCTACACCTTC. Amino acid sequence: CASSYSDRVGGYTF.

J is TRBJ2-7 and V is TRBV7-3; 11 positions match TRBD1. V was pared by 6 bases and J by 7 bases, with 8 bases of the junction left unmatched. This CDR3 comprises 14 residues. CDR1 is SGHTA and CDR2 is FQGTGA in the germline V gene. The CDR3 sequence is CASRLGQGAGEQYF. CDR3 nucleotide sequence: TGTGCCAGCAGACTAGGACAGGGGGCAGGAGAGCAGTACTTC.

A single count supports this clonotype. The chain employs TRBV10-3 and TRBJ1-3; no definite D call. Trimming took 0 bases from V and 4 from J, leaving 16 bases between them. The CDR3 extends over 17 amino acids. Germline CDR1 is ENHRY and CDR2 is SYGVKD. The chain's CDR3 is CAISESNPGVRGNTIYF. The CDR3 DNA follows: TGTGCCATCAGTGAGTCGAATCCCGGGGTGAGAGGAAACACCATATATTTT.

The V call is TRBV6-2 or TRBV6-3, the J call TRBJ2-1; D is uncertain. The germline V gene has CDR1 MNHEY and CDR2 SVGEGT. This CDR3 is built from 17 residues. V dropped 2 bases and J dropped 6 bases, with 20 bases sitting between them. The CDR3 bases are TGTGCCAGCAGTTACACACTAAGGCAAAATCTTGGCAATGAGCAGTTCTTC. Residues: CASSYTLRQNLGNEQFF.

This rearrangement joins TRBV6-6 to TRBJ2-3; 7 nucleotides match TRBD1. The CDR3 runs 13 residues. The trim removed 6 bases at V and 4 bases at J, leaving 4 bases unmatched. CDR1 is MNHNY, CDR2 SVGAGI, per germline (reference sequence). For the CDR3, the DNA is TGTGCCAGCAGGGGACAGTTCCCAGATACGCAGTATTTT. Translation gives CASRGQFPDTQYF.

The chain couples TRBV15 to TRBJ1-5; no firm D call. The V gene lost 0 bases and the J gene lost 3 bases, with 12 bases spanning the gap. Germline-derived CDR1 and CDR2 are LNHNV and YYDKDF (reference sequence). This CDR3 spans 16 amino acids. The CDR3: CATSRDEGKVNQPQHF. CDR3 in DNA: TGTGCCACCAGCAGAGATGAAGGGAAAGTCAATCAGCCCCAGCATTTT.

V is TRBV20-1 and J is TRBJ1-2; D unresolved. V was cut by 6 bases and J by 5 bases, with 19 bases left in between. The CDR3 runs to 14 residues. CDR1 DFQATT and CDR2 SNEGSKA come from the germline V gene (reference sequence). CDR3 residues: CSAPRSEGRYGYTF. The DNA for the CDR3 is TGCAGTGCCCCCCGGTCGGAGGGAAGGTATGGCTACACCTTC.

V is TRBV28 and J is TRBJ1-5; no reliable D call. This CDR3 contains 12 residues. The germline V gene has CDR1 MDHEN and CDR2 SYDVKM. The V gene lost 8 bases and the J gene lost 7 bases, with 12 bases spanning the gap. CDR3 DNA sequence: TGTGCCAGCCACCGGGCTAGGCAGCCCCAGCATTTT. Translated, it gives CASHRARQPQHF.

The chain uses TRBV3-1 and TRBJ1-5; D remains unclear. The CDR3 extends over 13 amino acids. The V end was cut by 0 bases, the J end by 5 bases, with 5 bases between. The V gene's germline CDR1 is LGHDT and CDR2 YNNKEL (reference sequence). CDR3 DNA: TGTGCCAGCAGCCAAGATGCGTATCAGCCCCAGCATTTT. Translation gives CASSQDAYQPQHF.

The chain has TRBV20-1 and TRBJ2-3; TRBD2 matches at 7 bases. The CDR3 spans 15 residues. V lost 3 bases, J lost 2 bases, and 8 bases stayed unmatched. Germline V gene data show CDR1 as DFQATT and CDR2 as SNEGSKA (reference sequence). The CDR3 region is CSARSLSGSTDTQYF. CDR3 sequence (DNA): TGCAGTGCTAGGAGCCTTAGCGGGTCCACAGATACGCAGTATTTT.

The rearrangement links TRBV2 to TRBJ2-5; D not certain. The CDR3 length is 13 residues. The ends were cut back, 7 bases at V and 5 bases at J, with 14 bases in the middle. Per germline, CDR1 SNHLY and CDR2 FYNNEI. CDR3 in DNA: TGTGCCAGCATTCTCACGGCGAGGGAGACCCAGTACTTC. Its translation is CASILTARETQYF. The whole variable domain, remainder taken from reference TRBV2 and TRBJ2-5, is EPEVTQTPSHQVTQMGQEVILRCVPISNHLYFYWYRQILGQKVEFLVSFYNNEISEKSEIFDDQFSVERPDGSNFTLKIRSTKLEDSAMYFCASILTARETQYFGPGTRLLVL.

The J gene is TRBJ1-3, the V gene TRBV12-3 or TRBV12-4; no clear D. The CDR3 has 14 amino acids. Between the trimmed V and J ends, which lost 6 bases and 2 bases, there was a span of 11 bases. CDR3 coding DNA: TGTGCCAGCAGCCTCCCCCTGACTGGAAACACCATATATTTT. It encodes CASSLPLTGNTIYF.

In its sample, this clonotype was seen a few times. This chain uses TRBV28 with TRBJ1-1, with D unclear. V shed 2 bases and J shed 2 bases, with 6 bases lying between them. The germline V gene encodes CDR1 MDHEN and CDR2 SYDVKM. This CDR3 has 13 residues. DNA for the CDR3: TGTGCCAGCAGTTTAAGGCTAAACACTGAAGCTTTCTTT. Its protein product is CASSLRLNTEAFF.

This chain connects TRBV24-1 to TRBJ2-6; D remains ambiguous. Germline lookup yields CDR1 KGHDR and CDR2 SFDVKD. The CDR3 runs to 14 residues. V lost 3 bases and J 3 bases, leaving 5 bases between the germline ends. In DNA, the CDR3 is TGTGCCACCAGTGATCCAGTTGGGGCCAACGTCCTGACTTTC. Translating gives CATSDPVGANVLTF.

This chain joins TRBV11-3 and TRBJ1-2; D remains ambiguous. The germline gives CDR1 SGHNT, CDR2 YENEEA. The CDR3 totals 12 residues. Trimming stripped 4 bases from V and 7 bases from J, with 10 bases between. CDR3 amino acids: CASSSQRLGYTF. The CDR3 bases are TGTGCCAGCAGCTCCCAGCGGCTTGGCTACACCTTC.

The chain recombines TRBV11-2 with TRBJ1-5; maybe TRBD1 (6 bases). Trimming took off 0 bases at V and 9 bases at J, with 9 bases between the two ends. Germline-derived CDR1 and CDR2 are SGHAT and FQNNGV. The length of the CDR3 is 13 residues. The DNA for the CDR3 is TGTGCCAGCAGCTTAGAGACAGGACTGCCCCAGCATTTT. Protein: CASSLETGLPQHF. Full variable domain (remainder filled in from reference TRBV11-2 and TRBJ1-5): EAGVAQSPRYKIIEKRQSVAFWCNPISGHATLYWYQQILGQGPKLLIQFQNNGVVDDSQLPKDRFSAERLKGVDSTLKIQPAKLEDSAVYLCASSLETGLPQHFGDGTRLSIL.

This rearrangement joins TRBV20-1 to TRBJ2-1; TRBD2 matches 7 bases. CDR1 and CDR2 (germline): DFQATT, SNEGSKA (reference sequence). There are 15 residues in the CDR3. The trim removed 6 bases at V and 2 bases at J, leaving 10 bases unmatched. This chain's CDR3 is CSALGGLGAYNEQFF. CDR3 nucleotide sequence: TGCAGTGCCCTAGGTGGACTAGGGGCCTACAATGAGCAGTTCTTC.

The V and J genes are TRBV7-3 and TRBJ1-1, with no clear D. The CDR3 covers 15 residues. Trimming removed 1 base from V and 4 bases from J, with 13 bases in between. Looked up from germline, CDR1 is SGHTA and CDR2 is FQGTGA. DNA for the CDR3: TGTGCCAGCAGCTTAAATGGGGTGCAAGGCACTGAAGCTTTCTTT. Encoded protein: CASSLNGVQGTEAFF. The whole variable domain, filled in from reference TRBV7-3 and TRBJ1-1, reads GAGVSQTPSNKVTEKGKYVELRCDPISGHTALYWYRQSLGQGPEFLIYFQGTGAADDSGLPNDRFFAVRPEGSVSTLKIQRTERGDSAVYLCASSLNGVQGTEAFFGQGTRLTVV.

The CDR3 reads CASSPQWVAHYGYTF. CDR3 DNA: TGTGCCAGCAGTCCACAGTGGGTCGCTCACTATGGCTACACCTTC. The chain has TRBV12-3 or TRBV12-4 and TRBJ1-2; D is ambiguous. The CDR3 runs 15 residues. V was trimmed by 5 bases and J by 3 bases, leaving 16 bases between them.

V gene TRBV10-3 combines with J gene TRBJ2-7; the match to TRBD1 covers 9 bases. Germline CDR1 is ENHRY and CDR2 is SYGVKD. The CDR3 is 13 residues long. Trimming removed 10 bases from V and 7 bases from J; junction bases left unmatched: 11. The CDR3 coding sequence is TGTGCCACCGTACAACAGGGGGCGGGTGAGCAGTACTTC. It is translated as CATVQQGAGEQYF.